Listed here is a single TCR beta chain. Antigen: not known. This sample is drawn from a study of T-cell memory formation after mild COVID-19. Germline V CDR1 and CDR2: MNHNY, SVGAGI (reference sequence). The CDR3 runs 14 residues. V lost 4 bases and J lost 2, with 11 bases in between. cDNA libraries for TCR alpha and TCR beta, carrying sample barcodes and UMIs, came from 5'RACE with constant-segment primers. TCRdb re-called the 5' RACE reads through MiXCR, storing one row per CDR3 protein. The sample gives about 340,000 distinct CDR3 sequences, approximately 16% of which show up once; approximately 20% is in the top ten. Whole-study findings and limits: Mostly located in CM and EM were contracting CD4+ clones, with contracting CD8+ clones located in EMRA. Among clones contracting day 15 to 85, CD4/CD8 was balanced, whereas later expanders leaned CD4+.

Sequenced sample: PBMCs or a T cell subset sorted from them (not recorded which). J is TRBJ1-1 and V is TRBV6-6; the D gene is possibly TRBD1 (6 bases). The clonotype comes from a man aged 18-30 years who had mild COVID-19 (a few samples of this study predate the infection). Cell type and time point are not known. The CDR3 is CASSFYGGNTEAFF. As DNA, the CDR3 is TGTGCCAGCAGTTTTTATGGGGGCAACACTGAAGCTTTCTTT.